Below are 8 T cell receptor beta chains sequenced from a single sample in a study of shared clonotypes between healthy human individuals. The protocol was immunoSEQ multiplex PCR, while the TCRdb copy is restricted to in-frame clones and leaves out a portion. Of about 1 million clones detected, about 75% appear once; the ten largest clones hold about 1.4%. The sample comprised memory CD4+ T cells sorted from blood. Subset given: CD45RA-negative fraction. The receptor set was obtained from a man younger than 30 in good health.

The J gene is TRBJ2-7, the V gene TRBV2, with TRBD1 identical over 7 bases. CDR3 length: 15 residues. Germline assignment: CDR1 SNHLY and CDR2 FYNNEI. V was pared by 4 bases and J by 5 bases, with 11 bases of the junction left unmatched. CDR3 sequence reads: CASSVDRTGSNEQYF. The CDR3 region has the DNA TGTGCCAGCAGTGTAGATCGGACAGGTTCGAACGAGCAGTACTTC.

The rearrangement links TRBV6-5 to TRBJ1-1, with 8 bases that match TRBD1. V shed 7 bases, J shed 5 bases, and the junction held 6 bases outside the gene matches. The CDR3 sequence is 13 residues long. The germline V gene has CDR1 MNHEY and CDR2 SVGAGI. The CDR3 DNA sequence: TGTGCCAGCATCAACAGGGGGGGAACTGAAGCTTTCTTT. Translating it yields CASINRGGTEAFF.

The chain combines TRBV6-1 with TRBJ1-5, with 9 bases aligning to TRBD1. After removal of 7 bases from V and 4 bases from J, the junction contained 5 bases not matched to a gene. Germline V gene data show CDR1 as MNHNS and CDR2 as SASEGT. This CDR3 contains 14 residues. The CDR3 is CASTWDRVNQPQHF. CDR3 nucleotides: TGTGCCAGCACCTGGGACAGGGTAAATCAGCCCCAGCATTTT.

This clone is a singleton in its sample. A read error may explain this, as a much larger clone is one base away. The gene calls are TRBV5-1 and TRBJ2-7, with a possible D match to TRBD1 (6 bases). CDR3 length: 15 residues. Germline loops: CDR1 SGHRS, CDR2 YFSETQ. The CDR3 loop is CASSLLKGGSYKQYF. DNA of the CDR3: TGCGCCAGCAGTCTTTTAAAAGGGGGAAGCTACAAGCAGTACTTC.

The chain uses TRBV5-1 and TRBJ2-7; 10 bases map to TRBD1. The J segment lost 6 bases and the V segment lost 4 bases, leaving 10 bases of the junction unmatched. This CDR3 region has 15 residues. Germline V gene sequence: CDR1 SGHRS, CDR2 YFSETQ. The CDR3 spells CASSLTDRGYGEQYF. The CDR3 DNA follows: TGCGCCAGCAGCCTAACGGACAGGGGGTATGGCGAGCAGTACTTC.

This chain connects TRBV7-3 to TRBJ1-2; D may be TRBD1 (6 bases). The CDR3 consists of 15 residues. V was cut by 6 bases and J by 0 bases, with 14 bases left in between. Germline values: CDR1 SGHTA, CDR2 FQGTGA. The CDR3 reads CASRQGQHSNYGYTF. The CDR3 region has the DNA TGTGCCAGCAGACAAGGACAGCATTCTAACTATGGCTACACCTTC.

Only a few counts were recorded for this clone. The chain joins TRBV6-6 to TRBJ1-1; TRBD1 is a possible D gene (6 bases). The germline V and J ends were trimmed by 9 bases and 1 base, with 21 bases remaining between them. The germline V gene encodes CDR1 MNHNY and CDR2 SVGAGI (reference sequence). The CDR3 consists of 16 residues. The CDR3 is CASWVTGNTPNTEAFF. CDR3 bases: TGTGCCAGTTGGGTTACAGGGAATACCCCGAACACTGAAGCTTTCTTT.

This clone appeared a few times. The CDR3 region is CAISESTHTQYF. CDR3 nucleotide sequence: TGTGCCATCAGTGAGTCGACTCATACGCAGTATTTT. The chain is built from TRBV10-3 and TRBJ2-3; no definite D call. The germline gives CDR1 ENHRY, CDR2 SYGVKD. V lost 0 bases and J 7 bases, leaving 5 bases between the germline ends. CDR3 length: 12 amino acids.